These 10 T cell receptor beta chains share one sample of origin, sequenced in a study of cytomegalovirus exposure and HLA in healthy donors. PCR involved 60 Vbeta and 13 Jbeta primers. Clones were sequenced by immunoSEQ multiplex PCR, and TCRdb holds only the in-frame ones, with some missing. In the table there are under 200,000 clones, about 82% of which are singletons. The specimen was PBMCs. The receptor set was obtained from a female donor in good health and CMV-seronegative.

The CDR3 here is CASSAGVPGQGTSSYNSPLHF. In DNA, the CDR3 is TGTGCCAGCAGCGCCGGGGTCCCGGGACAGGGAACGAGCTCCTATAATTCACCCCTCCACTTT. V and J are TRBV9 and TRBJ1-6, with 9 nucleotides matching TRBD1. J was trimmed by 0 bases and V by 3 bases; bases with no gene match: 16. This CDR3 is 21 amino acids long. CDR1 and CDR2 (germline): SGDLS, YYNGEE.

The chain recombines TRBV4-1 with TRBJ1-2; no firm D call. Germline loops: CDR1 MGHRA, CDR2 YSYEKL. This CDR3 region has 16 residues. Trimming stripped 1 base from V and 4 bases from J, with 16 bases between. The CDR3 coding sequence is TGCGCCAGCAGCCAAGCCGCGGGAACAGCAGTCTATGGCTACACCTTC. Translation: CASSQAAGTAVYGYTF.

Remarks on this clone: Germline and junction disagree at one end, which may indicate a read error. The CDR3 loop reads CASSPLELTSGANGLTF. CDR3 in DNA: TGTGCCAGTAGTCCCCTGGAACTTACGTCTGGGGCCAACGGCCTGACTTTC. The rearrangement joins TRBV19 to TRBJ2-6; D may be TRBD1 (5 bases). The CDR3 spans 17 residues. From germline, CDR1 is LNHDA and CDR2 SQIVND (reference sequence).

The sample holds a few counts of this clone. This chain connects TRBV6-1 to TRBJ2-7, with 9 bases lining up with TRBD1. This CDR3 is 14 amino acids long. V trimming: 2 bases; J trimming: 4 bases; junction bases outside the gene matches: 3. Germline loops: CDR1 MNHNS, CDR2 SASEGT. CDR3 residues: CASSEMDRGYEQYF. The CDR3 nucleotides read TGTGCCAGCAGTGAAATGGACAGGGGTTACGAGCAGTACTTC.

The V and J genes are TRBV27 and TRBJ2-7; D is perhaps TRBD1 (6 bases). The CDR3 spans 16 residues. With 7 bases removed from V and 2 bases from J, the gap between germline ends came to 21 bases. CDR1 and CDR2 from the germline V gene are MNHEY and SMNVEV (reference sequence). CDR3 region: CASIPPRDIPPYEQYF. In nucleotides, the CDR3 is TGTGCCAGCATCCCCCCACGGGACATCCCTCCCTACGAGCAGTACTTC.

V and J are TRBV4-2 and TRBJ2-2; D is undetermined. Germline values: CDR1 LGHNA, CDR2 YNFKEQ. The CDR3 is 17 residues long. V shed 4 bases and J shed 1 base, with 16 bases lying between them. Written as DNA, the CDR3 is TGTGCCAGCAGCCCGACAATTACAGAACTGAACACCGGGGAGCTGTTTTTT. Its translation: CASSPTITELNTGELFF.

V and J are TRBV28 and TRBJ2-3, with TRBD2 identical over 10 bases. CDR3 size: 16 residues. Trimming took 8 bases from V and 0 from J; bases not matched to a gene: 8. Per the germline V gene, CDR1 is MDHEN and CDR2 is SYDVKM. CDR3 in amino acids: CASGRSGRDSTDTQYF. The CDR3 region has the DNA TGTGCCAGCGGCCGAAGCGGGAGGGACAGCACAGATACGCAGTATTTT.

This chain uses TRBV5-6 with TRBJ2-5; 7 bases map to TRBD2. The CDR3 runs to 13 residues. The J segment lost 5 bases and the V segment lost 7 bases, leaving 8 bases of the junction unmatched. In germline, CDR1 is SGHDT, CDR2 YYEEEE. CDR3 in amino acids: CASGGGLGETQYF. The CDR3 bases are TGTGCCAGCGGGGGGGGTTTGGGGGAGACCCAGTACTTC. Full variable domain (outside the CDR3, taken from reference TRBV5-6 and TRBJ2-5): DAGVTQSPTHLIKTRGQQVTLRCSPKSGHDTVSWYQQALGQGPQFIFQYYEEEERQRGNFPDRFSGHQFPNYSSELNVNALLLGDSALYLCASGGGLGETQYFGPGTRLLVL.

This sequence joins TRBV28 and TRBJ1-1, with unresolved D. Germline-derived CDR1 and CDR2 are MDHEN and SYDVKM. The CDR3 totals 14 residues. V dropped 7 bases and J dropped 1 base, with 13 bases sitting between them. The CDR3, as DNA: TGTGCCAGCATCCCCTTACCAGGGAACACTGAAGCTTTCTTT. Amino acid sequence: CASIPLPGNTEAFF.

The V and J genes are TRBV4-2 and TRBJ1-2, with D unclear. V lost 2 bases and J lost 4, with 14 bases in between. Looked up from germline, CDR1 is LGHNA and CDR2 is YNFKEQ. This CDR3 contains 15 residues. Written as DNA, the CDR3 is TGTGCCAGCAGCCAAATAGAGGGTACGAGCTATGGCTACACCTTC. This gives the protein CASSQIEGTSYGYTF.